Listed here is a single TCR beta chain. Antigen: not known. Healthy bone marrow donors supplied every sample. The data derive from a study of cytomegalovirus exposure and HLA in healthy donors. Study-wide results and caveats: Analysis was performed later, and it showed HLA-associated TCR beta chains to be more clonally expanded than equally common others. Analyses of presence/absence relied on an assumption of roughly uniform sequencing depth across donors. Associated with HLA alleles at 0.05 false discovery rate in a later analysis were 16,951 TCR beta sequences.

Germline CDR1 LNHDA, CDR2 SQIVND (reference sequence). The CDR3 is 13 amino acids. V was trimmed by 5 bases and J by 4 bases, leaving 6 bases between them. 13 Jbeta primers and 60 Vbeta primers were used for the PCR. Sequencing used immunoSEQ multiplex PCR; TCRdb keeps in-frame clones, though not all of them. The profile shows about 200,000 clones, around 77% of them singletons. The TCR originated in a man aged 25-45 years in good health and CMV-seronegative. The chain couples TRBV19 to TRBJ1-6, with D uncertain. The sequencing sample was made of PBMCs. The CDR3 here is CASSVLYNSPLHF. The CDR3 coding sequence is TGTGCCAGTAGTGTTCTTTATAATTCACCCCTCCACTTT.